This entry lists 25 T cell receptor beta chains sequenced from one sample in a study of blood T cell repertoires in COVID-19. Profiling relied on immunoSEQ multiplex PCR, and the TCRdb table lists in-frame clones only, not all of them. This sample carries some 100,000 clones, around four fifths of them seen once, and the ten largest clones take 12%. Sequences were obtained from peripheral blood. The source is a woman aged 70-85 years with active or convalescent COVID-19.

V is TRBV9 and J is TRBJ2-1, with D possibly being TRBD2 (6 bases). The germline V and J ends were trimmed by 1 base and 2 bases, with 13 bases remaining between them. This CDR3 has 16 residues. Germline V CDR1 and CDR2: SGDLS, YYNGEE. The CDR3 here is CASSVTGLRTYNEQFF. Written as DNA, the CDR3 is TGTGCCAGCAGCGTAACGGGACTCCGAACCTACAATGAGCAGTTCTTC. Drawing the rest from reference TRBV9 and TRBJ2-1, the complete variable domain is DSGVTQTPKHLITATGQRVTLRCSPRSGDLSVYWYQQSLDQGLQFLIQYYNGEERAKGNILERFSAQQFPDLHSELNLSSLELGDSALYFCASSVTGLRTYNEQFFGPGTRLTVL.

The J gene is TRBJ1-1, the V gene TRBV18; 9 nucleotides line up with TRBD1. The V and J ends lost 5 bases and 3 bases, in that order; junction bases with no gene match: 10. The length of the CDR3 is 16 residues. CDR1 and CDR2 from the germline V gene are KGHSH and LQKENI. Here the CDR3 DNA reads TGTGCCAGCTCAAGGGACAGGGAACCCCGGGACACTGAAGCTTTCTTT. The encoded protein is CASSRDREPRDTEAFF.

A word on this clone: Other DNA sequences in the same sample also yield this CDR3. In DNA form, the CDR3 reads TGCGCCAGCAGATCAGGACTAGCGGGGAACACCGGGGAGCTGTTTTTT. Encoded protein: CASRSGLAGNTGELFF. The chain joins TRBV5-1 to TRBJ2-2; TRBD2 aligns across 11 bases. The CDR3 sequence is 16 residues long. Trimming cost V 5 bases and J 1 base; bases outside gene matches: 4. Germline values: CDR1 SGHRS, CDR2 YFSETQ.

This clone was found a few times. V gene TRBV29-1 combines with J gene TRBJ1-1, with D perhaps matching TRBD1 (5 bases). The CDR3 has 12 residues. The V end lost 7 bases, the J end lost 3 bases, and 12 bases lay between the germline ends. Germline V lookup: CDR1 SQVTM, CDR2 ANQGSEA. CDR3 coding DNA: TGCAGCGGGGGGGAGAGGGACACTGAAGCTTTCTTT. This codes for CSGGERDTEAFF.

This clone appeared a single time. The chain combines TRBV20-1 with TRBJ1-5; 7 bases fit TRBD1. Trimming cost V 3 bases and J 3 bases; bases outside gene matches: 5. The CDR3 spans 14 residues. Germline CDR1 is DFQATT and CDR2 is SNEGSKA (reference sequence). The DNA for the CDR3 is TGCAGTGCTAGTTGGGGACAGCTCAATCAGCCCCAGCATTTT. As protein: CSASWGQLNQPQHF.

V and J are TRBV29-1 and TRBJ2-3; no clear D. The CDR3 has 11 residues. The germline V gene has CDR1 SQVTM and CDR2 ANQGSEA. Trimming left V 7 bases short and J 9 bases short, with 14 bases between. CDR3 nucleotides: TGCAGCGGCGAGACTGCCAGAACGCAGTATTTT. Protein sequence: CSGETARTQYF.

CDR3 DNA: TGTGCCAGTAGTATGAGAGCGGGGGGGCGAGATGAGCAGTTCTTC. Its translation: CASSMRAGGRDEQFF. The chain combines TRBV19 with TRBJ2-1; 10 bases map to TRBD2. The germline gives CDR1 LNHDA, CDR2 SQIVND (reference sequence). V trimming: 3 bases; J trimming: 8 bases; junction bases outside the gene matches: 7. The CDR3 is made up of 15 amino acids.

The V and J genes are TRBV23-1 and TRBJ2-6; 12 positions agree with TRBD1. TRBV23-1 is noted as an ORF with a role that remains uncertain. The CDR3 covers 19 residues. Unmatched junction bases numbered 8, after V lost 3 bases and J lost 2 bases. CDR3 nucleotides: TGCGCCAGCAGTCAGAAACGGGACAGGGGGCGTACTGGGGCCAACGTCCTGACTTTC. This sequence encodes CASSQKRDRGRTGANVLTF.

This rearrangement joins TRBV11-2 to TRBJ2-5; TRBD1 is a possible D gene (7 bases). The germline gives CDR1 SGHAT, CDR2 FQNNGV. This CDR3 comprises 13 residues. Trimming cost V 5 bases and J 7 bases, with 14 bases left between them. The CDR3 spells CASSPQGGRTQYF. CDR3 nucleotide sequence: TGTGCCAGCAGCCCCCAGGGGGGACGGACCCAGTACTTC.

The gene calls are TRBV7-2 and TRBJ1-2; D unclear. V lost 1 base to trimming and J lost 3 bases, with 12 bases between them. Germline V CDR1 and CDR2: SGHTA, FQGNSA. The CDR3 runs 15 residues. In nucleotides, the CDR3 is TGTGCCAGCAGCTTAGAACGGGGTGGGTACTATGGCTACACCTTC. Protein product: CASSLERGGYYGYTF.

The V and J genes are TRBV9 and TRBJ2-2, with D tentatively TRBD1 (5 bases). Germline V gene sequence: CDR1 SGDLS, CDR2 YYNGEE. V lost 3 bases, J lost 3 bases, and 9 bases lay in between. The CDR3 totals 14 residues. CDR3 nucleotide sequence: TGTGCCAGCAGCGCCCAGGGATACACCGGGGAGCTGTTTTTT. Amino acids: CASSAQGYTGELFF.

V usage is TRBV5-1 and J usage is TRBJ1-1; D is unresolved. The germline V and J ends were trimmed by 1 base and 0 bases, with 10 bases remaining between them. The CDR3 extends over 15 amino acids. Per germline, CDR1 SGHRS and CDR2 YFSETQ. The CDR3 spells CASSLLGVLNTEAFF. The CDR3 coding sequence is TGCGCCAGCAGCTTGTTGGGAGTCCTGAACACTGAAGCTTTCTTT.

The rearrangement joins TRBV6-1 to TRBJ1-2; no clear D. The germline gives CDR1 MNHNS, CDR2 SASEGT. V was pared by 3 bases and J by 6 bases, with 11 bases between. The CDR3 is made up of 13 amino acids. The DNA of the CDR3 is TGTGCCAGCAGTGAGGGAGAGTGGGATGGCTACACCTTC. Amino acids: CASSEGEWDGYTF.

V is TRBV7-2 and J is TRBJ1-1; 7 bases fit TRBD1. The CDR3 has 15 amino acids. CDR1 is SGHTA and CDR2 is FQGNSA in the germline V gene. J gave up 5 bases and V 6 bases, and 12 bases lay outside the gene matches. CDR3 region: CASRLPGQPGTEAFF. CDR3 bases: TGTGCCAGCAGGCTACCGGGACAGCCGGGAACTGAAGCTTTCTTT.

This chain connects TRBV7-2 to TRBJ1-4; 7 bases agree with TRBD1. The CDR3 is 13 amino acids. V gave up 5 bases and J gave up 7 bases; unmatched junction bases: 4. From germline, CDR1 is SGHTA and CDR2 FQGNSA. The CDR3 spells CASSADRVEKLFF. In nucleotides, the CDR3 is TGTGCCAGCAGCGCTGACAGGGTTGAAAAACTGTTTTTT.

The chain joins TRBV6-5 to TRBJ2-7, with 7 positions matching TRBD2. This CDR3 is built from 15 residues. V dropped 0 bases and J dropped 2; count of bases not matched to a gene: 4. CDR1 and CDR2 from the germline V gene are MNHEY and SVGAGI. In DNA form, the CDR3 reads TGTGCCAGCAGTTACTCTTCTAGCGGAACCTACGAGCAGTACTTC. It yields the protein CASSYSSSGTYEQYF.

This clone was detected a few times. The gene calls are TRBV5-1 and TRBJ1-1, with unresolved D. V gave up 0 bases and J gave up 5 bases, with 11 bases separating them. CDR1 and CDR2 (germline): SGHRS, YFSETQ. The CDR3 consists of 14 residues. CDR3 region: CASSLGRGWTEAFF. Here the CDR3 DNA reads TGCGCCAGCAGCTTGGGTCGGGGATGGACTGAAGCTTTCTTT.

The chain couples TRBV15 to TRBJ2-2, with a weak D call TRBD1 (6 bases). Looked up from germline, CDR1 is LNHNV and CDR2 is YYDKDF (reference sequence). Trimming stripped 4 bases from V and 0 bases from J, with 12 bases between. The CDR3 has 16 residues. The CDR3 here is CATSNSDRTNTGELFF. CDR3 coding DNA: TGTGCCACCAGCAACTCGGACAGAACGAACACCGGGGAGCTGTTTTTT.

This clone has a single count. The chain recombines TRBV19 with TRBJ1-1; D perhaps matches TRBD1 (5 bases). Germline CDR1 is LNHDA and CDR2 is SQIVND (reference sequence). The CDR3 contains 17 residues. The V end was cut by 3 bases, the J end by 1 base, with 18 bases between. CDR3 DNA sequence: TGTGCCAGTAGTATTATCGGTTTTGGGAGGGGGAACACTGAAGCTTTCTTT. Amino acid sequence: CASSIIGFGRGNTEAFF.

J is TRBJ1-4 and V is TRBV28; maybe TRBD1 (6 bases). CDR3 length: 17 amino acids. CDR1 MDHEN and CDR2 SYDVKM come from the germline V gene. The V gene lost 5 bases and the J gene lost 3 bases, with 19 bases spanning the gap. In DNA form, the CDR3 reads TGTGCCAGCAGTGCTCAGGTCAGGGGCCCGGCTAATGAAAAACTGTTTTTT. This sequence encodes CASSAQVRGPANEKLFF.

The V and J genes are TRBV6-4 and TRBJ1-1; a weak D match, TRBD1 (5 bases). Germline-derived CDR1 and CDR2 are MRHNA and SNTAGT. V lost 6 bases to trimming and J lost 5 bases, with 13 bases between them. The CDR3 contains 13 residues. CDR3 bases: TGTGCCAGCAGCACGACAGCTGCGACTGAAGCTTTCTTT. It encodes CASSTTAATEAFF.

The chain combines TRBV18 with TRBJ2-7; 10 nucleotides match TRBD1. Germline V lookup: CDR1 KGHSH, CDR2 LQKENI. J lost 1 base, V lost 4 bases, and 1 base had no gene match. This CDR3 region has 14 residues. The CDR3 loop is CASSRDRGSYEQYF. CDR3 in DNA: TGTGCCAGCTCACGGGACAGGGGTTCCTACGAGCAGTACTTC. The full variable domain, in which reference TRBV18 and TRBJ2-7 provide the parts outside the CDR3, is NAGVMQNPRHLVRRRGQEARLRCSPMKGHSHVYWYRQLPEEGLKFMVYLQKENIIDESGMPKERFSAEFPKEGPSILRIQQVVRGDSAAYFCASSRDRGSYEQYFGPGTRLTVT.

V is TRBV6-5 and J is TRBJ2-7; D gene ambiguous. Trimming took 4 bases from V and 0 from J, leaving 4 bases between them. The CDR3 totals 12 residues. CDR1 and CDR2 (germline): MNHEY, SVGAGI. Written as DNA, the CDR3 is TGTGCCAGCAGTTCGTTCTCCTACGAGCAGTACTTC. Its translation is CASSSFSYEQYF.

The rearrangement joins TRBV6-9 to TRBJ1-1; weak D call: TRBD1 (5 bases). Looked up from germline, CDR1 is MNHGY and CDR2 is SVAAGI. Trimming took off 4 bases at V and 7 bases at J, with 16 bases between the two ends. The CDR3 contains 14 residues. The CDR3 spells CASSSPGGVNEAFF. CDR3 coding DNA: TGTGCCAGCAGTTCCCCGGGGGGTGTTAATGAAGCTTTCTTT.

V and J are TRBV28 and TRBJ1-5; D is unresolved. CDR3 length: 12 residues. Germline V CDR1 and CDR2: MDHEN, SYDVKM. V was trimmed by 7 bases and J by 6 bases, leaving 10 bases between them. CDR3: CASTPGVQPQHF. In nucleotides, the CDR3 is TGTGCCAGCACCCCCGGGGTTCAGCCCCAGCATTTT.